This note documents a single TCR beta chain sequence. This clone has only one observation. Which antigen it targets is not known. No quality values exist for individual bases; no much larger clone is one base distant. These data are taken from a study of blood T cell repertoires in COVID-19 (dated by TCRdb to 2018 to 2021). At the level of the whole study: Samples covering the acute and convalescent phases of COVID-19 were provided by collaborators in the United States, Italy and Spain. The prospective study material was composed of cDNA or gDNA derived from T cells, B-cell-depleted T cells, or PBMCs. The dataset comprised deeply sampled blood TCRbeta repertoires from subjects exposed to, actively infected with, or recovered from COVID-19. The repertoires were released in a freely available public database meant as a resource for research on the immune response to SARS-CoV-2. The samples were drawn from the first 160 participants of the ongoing ImmuneRACE study and from more than 1,000 subjects provided by 6 global collaborators. Nearly every sample came with metadata listing a de-identified subject ID, COVID-19 status, age in years and sex. Where available, HLA class I and class II types were obtained from metadata supplied by the sample provider rather than from assay-based typing.

In the germline V gene (reference sequence), CDR1 corresponds to LNHDA and CDR2 to SQIVND. V sheds 6 bases and J sheds 0 bases, leaving 14 bases between their ends. The CDR3 starts with the cysteine, ends with the phenylalanine, and has 15 residues. The CDR3 DNA has 45 bases and is translated from base 1. Collaborating institutions collected whole blood in K2EDTA tubes following their own protocols. For TCRbeta analysis, collaborators shipped samples as frozen whole blood, isolated PBMCs, or DNA extracted from either of those sample types. TCRbeta CDR3 regions were amplified from genomic DNA by means of the immunoSEQ Assay, a bias-controlled multiplex PCR. In the paper's pipeline: The number of nucleated cells in each sample was estimated by amplification of reference gene primers within the assay. To quantify the absolute abundance of each unique TCRbeta CDR3 rearrangement, sequence reads were collapsed and filtered. For each sample, productive Simpson clonality was calculated as the square root of Simpson's diversity index across productive rearrangements. What TCRdb holds here is the immuneACCESS table cut down to in-frame rearrangements. Part of the clones is not present; checked against another copy, under half of the missing clones reflect an unresolved V gene, and the others are unexplained. D and trimming come from the DNA, and the V and J calls and clone size come from that table. The sample profile shows 110,000 or so clones; roughly 80% of them were found once. About 1.6% of the sample lies in the top ten.

Study-wide findings and limitations: The amount of clinical and demographic metadata varied by source and participant and was provided uncurated.

Recombination connected TRBV19 to TRBJ1-1; the D gene identity is not certain. This clonotype was sampled from a middle-aged man with acute or convalescent COVID-19. The sequenced sample was peripheral blood. The DNA sequence follows: TGTGCCAGTAGACCGCAGGATTCCCTGAACACTGAAGCTTTCTTT. Translation gives CASRPQDSLNTEAFF.